One sample yielded the 25 T cell receptor beta chains listed below, sequenced in a study of blood T cell repertoires in COVID-19. Profiled with immunoSEQ multiplex PCR; TCRdb holds only in-frame clones, not every one. Found here are 400,000 to 550,000 clones, around 88% of them singletons; the top ten hold about 4.3%. Sequencing used peripheral blood. All receptors come from a woman aged 25-40 years with acute or convalescent COVID-19.

V and J are TRBV5-6 and TRBJ1-1; no firm D call. The CDR3 totals 12 residues. V lost 2 bases, J lost 1 base, and 3 bases lay in between. The germline CDR1 and CDR2 sequences are SGHDT and YYEEEE. The CDR3 DNA follows: TGTGCCAGCAGCTTCCGGAACACTGAAGCTTTCTTT. Translated: CASSFRNTEAFF.

The chain joins TRBV11-2 to TRBJ2-1; TRBD1 might be the D (5 bases). CDR3 length equals 14 residues. Germline V gene lookup returns CDR1 SGHAT and CDR2 FQNNGV. V was cut by 1 base and J by 2 bases, with 6 bases left in between. The CDR3 DNA is TGTGCCAGCAGCTTAGTGGGGCCCTACAATGAGCAGTTCTTC. Residues: CASSLVGPYNEQFF. Combining the CDR3 with reference TRBV11-2 and TRBJ2-1 gives the whole variable domain EAGVAQSPRYKIIEKRQSVAFWCNPISGHATLYWYQQILGQGPKLLIQFQNNGVVDDSQLPKDRFSAERLKGVDSTLKIQPAKLEDSAVYLCASSLVGPYNEQFFGPGTRLTVL.

This chain connects TRBV4-1 to TRBJ2-2, with D tentatively TRBD1 (7 bases). The V gene's germline CDR1 is MGHRA and CDR2 YSYEKL. V lost 1 base and J 0 bases, leaving 9 bases between the germline ends. This CDR3 is 16 amino acids long. This CDR3 reads CASSQARGANTGELFF. CDR3 nucleotide sequence: TGCGCCAGCAGCCAAGCCAGGGGGGCGAACACCGGGGAGCTGTTTTTT.

The chain couples TRBV13 to TRBJ2-7; possibly TRBD2 for D (5 bases). The V end was cut by 4 bases, the J end by 7 bases, with 17 bases between. The CDR3 contains 14 residues. Germline V gene sequence: CDR1 PRHDT, CDR2 FYEKMQ (reference sequence). The CDR3 spells CASSSRTEVGEQYF. The DNA of the CDR3 is TGTGCCAGCAGCTCCCGGACTGAGGTAGGGGAGCAGTACTTC.

This clone was recorded once. The chain recombines TRBV27 with TRBJ1-2; unclear D gene. V was shortened by 6 bases and J by 4 bases, with 12 bases between the two germline ends. CDR1 and CDR2 from the germline V gene are MNHEY and SMNVEV (reference sequence). CDR3 size: 13 residues. The CDR3 region is CASRLTAAYGYTF. The CDR3, as DNA: TGTGCCAGCAGACTCACGGCGGCCTATGGCTACACCTTC.

The chain links TRBV30 to TRBJ2-1, with 7 bases that match TRBD1. Germline CDR1 GTSNPN, CDR2 SVGIG (reference sequence). CDR3 length equals 16 residues. Unmatched junction bases numbered 11, after V lost 4 bases and J lost 2 bases. The CDR3 loop is CAWTPGTVLTYNEQFF. CDR3 nucleotide sequence: TGTGCCTGGACTCCTGGGACAGTGCTTACCTACAATGAGCAGTTCTTC.

The sample holds one count of this clone. The rearrangement links TRBV7-9 to TRBJ1-2; 8 nucleotides line up with TRBD1. The length of the CDR3 is 15 residues. The germline V gene has CDR1 SEHNR and CDR2 FQNEAQ (reference sequence). V lost 4 bases, J lost 7 bases, and 11 bases stayed unmatched. The CDR3 protein is CASSSEGRTGSGYTF. The DNA of the CDR3 is TGTGCCAGCAGCTCAGAGGGGCGGACAGGGTCTGGCTACACCTTC.

The V call is TRBV3-1 (or the pseudogene TRBV3-2), the J call TRBJ2-2, with 12 bases fitting TRBD2. After removal of 0 bases from V and 6 bases from J, the junction contained 5 bases not matched to a gene. Germline lookup yields CDR1 LGHDT and CDR2 YNNKEL (reference sequence). There are 17 residues in the CDR3. This chain's CDR3 is CASSQEVTSGGSGELFF. CDR3 nucleotides: TGTGCCAGCAGCCAAGAAGTAACTAGCGGGGGGTCCGGGGAGCTGTTTTTT.

The chain couples TRBV28 to TRBJ2-3; no firm D call. In germline, CDR1 is MDHEN, CDR2 SYDVKM. The V gene lost 8 bases and the J gene lost 1 base, with 16 bases spanning the gap. There are 15 residues in the CDR3. Here the CDR3 DNA reads TGTGCCAGCCGAAATCCTGCGGTGGGCACAGATACGCAGTATTTT. Protein sequence: CASRNPAVGTDTQYF. The full variable domain, with the rest looked up from reference TRBV28 and TRBJ2-3, is DVKVTQSSRYLVKRTGEKVFLECVQDMDHENMFWYRQDPGLGLRLIYFSYDVKMKEKGDIPEGYSVSREKKERFSLILESASTNQTSMYLCASRNPAVGTDTQYFGPGTRLTVL.

This clone came up a few times. This chain uses TRBV29-1 with TRBJ2-2; D remains unclear. Germline loops: CDR1 SQVTM, CDR2 ANQGSEA. The length of the CDR3 is 13 residues. The V gene lost 4 bases and the J gene lost 7 bases, with 13 bases spanning the gap. CDR3 residues: CSVGGGIRGELFF. In DNA, the CDR3 is TGCAGCGTTGGTGGCGGAATTCGCGGGGAGCTGTTTTTT.

This clone showed up just once. The chain uses TRBV15 and TRBJ2-6, with TRBD1 as a possible D gene (6 bases). Trimming pared 3 bases from V and 4 bases from J, leaving 13 bases between. This CDR3 is 16 amino acids long. CDR1 LNHNV and CDR2 YYDKDF come from the germline V gene (reference sequence). The CDR3 loop reads CATSSLTGSGANVLTF. The CDR3 nucleotides are TGTGCCACCAGCAGTCTTACAGGGTCCGGGGCCAACGTCCTGACTTTC. The full variable domain, completed using reference TRBV15 and TRBJ2-6, is DAMVIQNPRYQVTQFGKPVTLSCSQTLNHNVMYWYQQKSSQAPKLLFHYYDKDFNNEADTPDNFQSRRPNTSFCFLDIRSPGLGDTAMYLCATSSLTGSGANVLTFGAGSRLTVL.

The chain has TRBV29-1 and TRBJ1-1, with 10 bases matching TRBD1. Unmatched junction bases numbered 3, after V lost 3 bases and J lost 5 bases. Per the germline V gene, CDR1 is SQVTM and CDR2 is ANQGSEA. This CDR3 comprises 13 residues. CDR3 protein: CSVDGQGGTEAFF. The CDR3 nucleotides read TGCAGCGTTGATGGACAGGGGGGGACTGAAGCTTTCTTT.

The chain links TRBV29-1 to TRBJ1-2, with D possibly matching TRBD1 (5 bases). Per the germline V gene, CDR1 is SQVTM and CDR2 is ANQGSEA. V was shortened by 2 bases and J by 5 bases, with 18 bases between the two germline ends. The CDR3 loop spans 15 amino acids. For the CDR3, the DNA is TGCAGCGTTGAACCAAATGCAGGGTTGGTTTATGGCTACACCTTC. Its translation is CSVEPNAGLVYGYTF.

This sequence joins TRBV19 and TRBJ2-5, with a weak D call TRBD1 (6 bases). The CDR3 runs 15 residues. The V and J ends lost 6 bases and 1 base respectively, with 15 bases between them. Germline CDR1 and CDR2: LNHDA and SQIVND (reference sequence). DNA of the CDR3: TGTGCCAGTAGAAGTGTCGGGACAACCCAAGAGACCCAGTACTTC. It encodes CASRSVGTTQETQYF.

V and J are TRBV9 and TRBJ2-1, with 10 bases fitting TRBD2. V was clipped by 0 bases and J by 10 bases; unmatched bases: 13. Looked up from germline, CDR1 is SGDLS and CDR2 is YYNGEE. The CDR3 is made up of 17 amino acids. CDR3 DNA: TGTGCCAGCAGCGTAGCTGGGAGCGGGGGGGCAGCTGGGGAGCAGTTCTTC. Its translation is CASSVAGSGGAAGEQFF.

The chain employs TRBV5-3 and TRBJ2-5; TRBD2 matches 8 bases. TRBV5-3 is flagged as an ORF with uncertain function. Trimming at V came to 4 bases and at J to 5 bases, leaving 19 bases not matched to a gene. The CDR3 has 18 residues. CDR3 DNA: TGTGCCAGAAGCCTTCCCGGGGAGGAAGCGGGGGTCGTTGAGACCCAGTACTTC. This encodes CARSLPGEEAGVVETQYF.

This rearrangement joins TRBV11-1 to TRBJ2-5; perhaps TRBD1 as D (6 bases). Per germline, CDR1 SGHAT and CDR2 FQDESV (reference sequence). The CDR3 covers 14 residues. V was cut by 1 base and J by 4 bases, with 10 bases left in between. In nucleotides, the CDR3 is TGTGCCAGCAGCTTAGATTCAGGGGTAGAGACCCAGTACTTC. It specifies CASSLDSGVETQYF.

The rearrangement uses TRBV6-5 and TRBJ1-1, with D maybe TRBD1 (5 bases). The V end was cut by 2 bases, the J end by 7 bases, with 5 bases between. From germline, CDR1 is MNHEY and CDR2 SVGAGI. CDR3 length: 11 residues. Written as DNA, the CDR3 is TGTGCCAGCAGTTACGACAGTGAAGCTTTCTTT. Its translation is CASSYDSEAFF.

The chain couples TRBV10-1 to TRBJ2-1, with D possibly TRBD2 on 7 matching bases. Deletions cut 2 bases from V and 8 bases from J, with 25 bases between. The length of the CDR3 is 18 residues. Germline V gene data show CDR1 as WNHNN and CDR2 as SYGVQD (reference sequence). The CDR3 coding sequence is TGCGCCAGCAGTGAGGGGATTTTAGGGGGGGGGCGCTCCTATGAGCAGTTCTTC. Protein sequence: CASSEGILGGGRSYEQFF.

This chain uses TRBV5-5 with TRBJ2-2, with a tentative D call TRBD2 (6 bases). The germline V gene has CDR1 SGHKS and CDR2 YYEKEE (reference sequence). With 4 bases removed from V and 1 base from J, the gap between germline ends came to 11 bases. There are 15 residues in the CDR3. This CDR3 is CASSQAGMNTGELFF. CDR3 sequence (DNA): TGTGCCAGCAGCCAGGCGGGGATGAACACCGGGGAGCTGTTTTTT.

The chain uses TRBV18 and TRBJ2-2; 9 bases map to TRBD2. The CDR3 has 16 residues. The trim removed 2 bases at V and 3 bases at J, leaving 4 bases unmatched. Germline V gene lookup returns CDR1 KGHSH and CDR2 LQKENI. The DNA of the CDR3 is TGTGCCAGCTCACCAGAGACTAGCGGCTACACCGGGGAGCTGTTTTTT. It encodes CASSPETSGYTGELFF.

The count of this clone is one. The CDR3 region is CASSESNRAGNTIYF. CDR3 coding DNA: TGCGCCAGCAGTGAGTCCAACAGGGCTGGAAACACCATATATTTT. The V call is TRBV10-1, the J call TRBJ1-3, with D maybe TRBD1 (6 bases). V was pared by 0 bases and J by 2 bases, with 8 bases between. CDR1 WNHNN and CDR2 SYGVQD come from the germline V gene (reference sequence). CDR3 length: 15 amino acids.

CDR3 amino acids: CASSGTGASYEQYF. The DNA for the CDR3 is TGCGCCAGCAGCGGAACAGGGGCCTCCTACGAGCAGTACTTC. The gene calls are TRBV5-1 and TRBJ2-7, with TRBD1 matching 7 bases. Germline CDR1 SGHRS, CDR2 YFSETQ. There are 14 residues in the CDR3. V dropped 4 bases and J dropped 0; count of bases not matched to a gene: 4.

This chain connects TRBV30 to TRBJ2-5; the match to TRBD2 covers 7 bases. Germline CDR1 reads GTSNPN; CDR2 reads SVGIG (reference sequence). The CDR3 sequence is 13 residues long. V shed 5 bases and J 3 bases; nucleotides not matched to a gene: 6. Here the CDR3 reads CAWSAGLKETQYF. CDR3 nucleotides: TGTGCCTGGTCCGCGGGACTAAAAGAGACCCAGTACTTC.

The V call is TRBV24-1, the J call TRBJ2-7; possible D gene TRBD2, 6 bases. Germline V gene lookup returns CDR1 KGHDR and CDR2 SFDVKD. V gave up 1 base and J gave up 4 bases, with 13 bases separating them. The CDR3 spans 15 residues. CDR3: CATSDFRRGKYEQYF. The CDR3 DNA is TGTGCCACCAGTGATTTCCGGCGGGGAAAATACGAGCAGTACTTC.